This T cell receptor beta chain came from a study of T cell responses to AZD1222 COVID-19 vaccine. Regarding the study as a whole: Seropositive at baseline were only five or six AZD1222 recipients. There were repertoire samples only from the period after the peak T cell response. Spike-wide vaccine-associated CD4 TCRs dominated at 160-218 and 743-854. Reports say nearly half of spike-specific TCRs go after unmutated variant regions.

This clone occurred a few times. Its antigen is unidentified. J gave up 8 bases and V 0 bases, and 3 bases lay outside the gene matches. Germline-derived CDR1 and CDR2 are GTSNPN and SVGIG (reference sequence). This CDR3 has 13 amino acids. Profiled with immunoSEQ multiplex PCR; TCRdb holds only in-frame clones, not every one. The repertoire holds around 66,000 clones, with 88% as singletons. The specimen comprised peripheral blood, sampled 28 days after the second dose of the MenACWY control vaccine. The chain couples TRBV30 to TRBJ2-2; 7 positions agree with TRBD2. The clonotype comes from an adult who received the MenACWY meningococcal vaccine as a control. This chain's CDR3 is CAWSVREEGELFF. CDR3 nucleotide sequence: TGTGCCTGGAGTGTACGGGAGGAAGGGGAGCTGTTTTTT.